Following are 32 T cell receptor beta chains from one sample sequenced in a study of shared clonotypes between healthy human individuals. TCRdb keeps only in-frame clones here, not all; method: immunoSEQ multiplex PCR. The data hold about 1 million clones, with 60% to 80% observed a single time. Sequencing was performed on memory CD4+ T cells sorted from blood. Documented subset: CD45RA-negative fraction. The receptors derive from a man aged 18 to 29 in good health.

The genes are TRBV7-2 and TRBJ2-7; unclear D gene. CDR3 size: 15 residues. The germline V gene has CDR1 SGHTA and CDR2 FQGNSA. With 1 base removed from V and 4 bases from J, the gap between germline ends came to 14 bases. The CDR3 DNA follows: TGTGCCAGCAGCTTAGGCCCAGACTTGAAGTACGAGCAGTACTTC. This codes for CASSLGPDLKYEQYF.

The gene calls are TRBV27 and TRBJ2-7; maybe TRBD1 (6 bases). The CDR3 is 14 amino acids. The V gene lost 4 bases and the J gene lost 3 bases, with 13 bases spanning the gap. Germline-derived CDR1 and CDR2 are MNHEY and SMNVEV (reference sequence). Written as DNA, the CDR3 is TGTGCCAGCAGTTCCGCCAGGGGCTTCTACGAGCAGTACTTC. This gives the protein CASSSARGFYEQYF.

A note on this clone: The same CDR3 arises from other DNA sequences in this sample as well. The chain links TRBV5-1 to TRBJ2-2, with 9 bases matching TRBD1. V gave up 3 bases and J gave up 5 bases; unmatched junction bases: 2. There are 14 residues in the CDR3. The V gene's germline CDR1 is SGHRS and CDR2 YFSETQ. The CDR3 sequence is CASSSGQGTGELFF. For the CDR3, the DNA is TGCGCCAGCAGCTCAGGACAGGGGACCGGGGAGCTGTTTTTT.

This clone has more than one count but fewer than ten. J is TRBJ1-6 and V is TRBV5-6; TRBD1 aligns across 7 bases. V lost 3 bases and J lost 3; bases outside the gene matches: 3. Germline loops: CDR1 SGHDT, CDR2 YYEEEE. The CDR3 is made up of 15 amino acids. For the CDR3, the DNA is TGTGCCAGCAGCTCAGGACAGGTCTATAATTCACCCCTCCACTTT. Translating it yields CASSSGQVYNSPLHF.

V and J are TRBV27 and TRBJ1-5; no reliable D call. The CDR3 contains 13 residues. The germline CDR1 and CDR2 sequences are MNHEY and SMNVEV (reference sequence). The germline V and J ends were trimmed by 8 bases and 1 base, with 9 bases remaining between them. The CDR3 nucleotides read TGTGCCAGCGGGTGGTGGAGCAATCAGCCCCAGCATTTT. The encoded protein is CASGWWSNQPQHF.

This clone has just a few counts. The rearrangement links TRBV2 to TRBJ2-6, with D maybe TRBD1 (5 bases). Germline CDR1 reads SNHLY; CDR2 reads FYNNEI. V dropped 5 bases and J dropped 0 bases, with 8 bases sitting between them. The CDR3 is 15 residues long. The CDR3 DNA sequence: TGTGCCAGCAGTACAGGTTTCTCTGGGGCCAACGTCCTGACTTTC. It yields the protein CASSTGFSGANVLTF.

The chain joins TRBV6-6 to TRBJ2-4; D perhaps matches TRBD2 (6 bases). Germline V CDR1 and CDR2: MNHNY, SVGAGI (reference sequence). V lost 2 bases to trimming and J lost 0 bases, with 11 bases between them. The CDR3 length is 16 residues. The CDR3 nucleotides are TGTGCCAGCAGTTACGGCGGGGACTCAGCCAAAAACATTCAGTACTTC. This gives the protein CASSYGGDSAKNIQYF.

As concerns this clone: A clone one base away is much larger, so this may be a read error. The V and J genes are TRBV5-1 and TRBJ2-3; perhaps TRBD1 as D (6 bases). This CDR3 comprises 14 residues. CDR1 and CDR2 (germline): SGHRS, YFSETQ. V shed 3 bases and J shed 2 bases, with 10 bases lying between them. The CDR3 protein is CASSSRDNTDTQYF. DNA for the CDR3: TGCGCCAGCAGCTCCCGGGACAACACAGATACGCAGTATTTT.

The V and J genes are TRBV11-2 and TRBJ2-6; D gene uncertain. This CDR3 spans 11 amino acids. The V and J ends lost 5 bases and 10 bases respectively, with 6 bases between them. The germline gives CDR1 SGHAT, CDR2 FQNNGV. The CDR3 nucleotides read TGTGCCAGCAGCCTATCTAACGTCCTGACTTTC. Amino acid sequence: CASSLSNVLTF. Full variable domain (outside the CDR3, taken from reference TRBV11-2 and TRBJ2-6): EAGVAQSPRYKIIEKRQSVAFWCNPISGHATLYWYQQILGQGPKLLIQFQNNGVVDDSQLPKDRFSAERLKGVDSTLKIQPAKLEDSAVYLCASSLSNVLTFGAGSRLTVL.

The rearrangement joins TRBV5-1 to TRBJ1-1; 10 positions match TRBD1. CDR1 is SGHRS, CDR2 YFSETQ, per germline. This CDR3 is 14 amino acids long. V shed 4 bases, J shed 4 bases, and the junction held 4 bases outside the gene matches. Here the CDR3 reads CASSPGDRGTEAFF. CDR3 coding DNA: TGCGCCAGCAGCCCGGGGGACAGGGGCACTGAAGCTTTCTTT.

The V gene is TRBV6-4, the J gene TRBJ2-6; possible D gene TRBD2, 6 bases. Germline lookup yields CDR1 MRHNA and CDR2 SNTAGT. The CDR3 is made up of 15 amino acids. The V end lost 5 bases, the J end lost 4 bases, and 12 bases lay between the germline ends. The CDR3 sequence: CASSSEGSGANVLTF. Here the CDR3 DNA reads TGTGCCAGCAGTTCGGAGGGTTCCGGGGCCAACGTCCTGACTTTC.

The chain carries TRBV20-1 and TRBJ1-4, with D unresolved. The V gene lost 0 bases and the J gene lost 8 bases, with 4 bases spanning the gap. CDR1 is DFQATT, CDR2 SNEGSKA, per germline (reference sequence). The CDR3 extends over 11 amino acids. The CDR3 loop is CSARDREKLFF. As DNA, the CDR3 is TGCAGTGCTAGAGATCGAGAAAAACTGTTTTTT.

The J gene is TRBJ2-5, the V gene TRBV10-3, with D perhaps TRBD1 (5 bases). The CDR3 loop spans 15 amino acids. Germline CDR1 reads ENHRY; CDR2 reads SYGVKD. Trimming left V 5 bases short and J 3 bases short, with 16 bases between. DNA for the CDR3: TGTGCCATCAGTCTGACAGAAGCCACCAAAGAGACCCAGTACTTC. Encoded protein: CAISLTEATKETQYF.

The V gene is TRBV30, the J gene TRBJ1-3; 9 bases are a match to TRBD1. With 7 bases clipped from V and 3 bases from J, the junction kept 4 bases outside the gene matches. The CDR3 extends over 13 amino acids. Germline V gene data show CDR1 as GTSNPN and CDR2 as SVGIG (reference sequence). The CDR3 DNA is TGTGCCTCACAGGGGGCTATTGGAAACACCATATATTTT. Protein product: CASQGAIGNTIYF.

This chain joins TRBV30 and TRBJ2-1; D not resolved. Germline-derived CDR1 and CDR2 are GTSNPN and SVGIG (reference sequence). The length of the CDR3 is 12 residues. V lost 0 bases and J 7 bases, leaving 7 bases between the germline ends. The CDR3 DNA is TGTGCCTGGAGTGTAAACAGAAATGAGCAGTTCTTC. Translating it yields CAWSVNRNEQFF.

This chain links TRBV6-6 with TRBJ1-4; D is unclear. The germline V gene has CDR1 MNHNY and CDR2 SVGAGI (reference sequence). The CDR3 spans 16 residues. V was shortened by 2 bases and J by 3 bases, with 13 bases between the two germline ends. In DNA form, the CDR3 reads TGTGCCAGCAGTTACGGCCCATACCCGGCTAATGAAAAACTGTTTTTT. Its protein product is CASSYGPYPANEKLFF.

This chain links TRBV6-1 with TRBJ2-7, with 9 bases matching TRBD2. V shed 6 bases, J shed 4 bases, and the junction held 7 bases outside the gene matches. CDR3 size: 14 residues. Germline-derived CDR1 and CDR2 are MNHNS and SASEGT. CDR3 region: CASSSSSGRYEQYF. In DNA, the CDR3 is TGTGCCAGCAGCTCCAGTAGCGGGAGATACGAGCAGTACTTC.

This sequence joins TRBV28 and TRBJ2-3, with D possibly being TRBD1 or TRBD2 (6 bases each). Germline assignment: CDR1 MDHEN and CDR2 SYDVKM. The V end was cut by 6 bases, the J end by 3 bases, with 19 bases between. This CDR3 is built from 16 residues. Here the CDR3 reads CASSSDVGGLTDTQYF. The CDR3 DNA is TGTGCCAGCAGCTCGGACGTCGGGGGCCTTACAGATACGCAGTATTTT.

The chain recombines TRBV29-1 with TRBJ2-7, with TRBD1 identical over 10 bases. Germline V lookup: CDR1 SQVTM, CDR2 ANQGSEA. This CDR3 spans 14 amino acids. Trimming removed 4 bases from V and 4 bases from J; junction bases left unmatched: 7. CDR3 sequence reads: CSVVTGTGEYEQYF. As DNA, the CDR3 is TGCAGCGTTGTAACCGGGACAGGGGAGTACGAGCAGTACTTC.

This rearrangement joins TRBV5-4 to TRBJ2-4, with 8 bases lining up with TRBD2. V dropped 0 bases and J dropped 1; count of bases not matched to a gene: 6. The CDR3 is 17 amino acids. CDR1 is SGHNT, CDR2 YYREEE, per germline (reference sequence). The CDR3 spells CASSLGSGGNAKNIQYF. CDR3 nucleotide sequence: TGTGCCAGCAGCTTGGGAAGCGGGGGAAATGCCAAAAACATTCAGTACTTC.

This clone was picked up one time. The DNA of the CDR3 is TGTGCCAGCAGCTCCGGGACCATCTATGGCTACACCTTC. This gives the protein CASSSGTIYGYTF. The V call is TRBV5-8, the J call TRBJ1-2, with D possibly matching TRBD1 (5 bases). Trimming pared 3 bases from V and 4 bases from J, leaving 10 bases between. CDR3 length: 13 residues. Germline lookup yields CDR1 SGHTS and CDR2 YDEGEE.

CDR3 residues: CAGGRAASYEQYF. In nucleotides, the CDR3 is TGTGCCGGGGGAAGGGCTGCTTCCTACGAGCAGTACTTC. The chain has TRBV2 and TRBJ2-7; D is tentatively TRBD1 or TRBD2 (5 bases each). The CDR3 spans 13 residues. Looked up from germline, CDR1 is SNHLY and CDR2 is FYNNEI. Trimming took 11 bases from V and 1 from J, leaving 15 bases between them.

The chain couples TRBV28 to TRBJ1-2; D is ambiguous. From germline, CDR1 is MDHEN and CDR2 SYDVKM. CDR3 length: 13 residues. Trimming removed 7 bases from V and 8 bases from J, with 17 bases in between. The chain's CDR3 is CASTIGPLRGYTF. CDR3 nucleotides: TGTGCCAGCACCATAGGACCCCTTCGGGGCTACACCTTC.

DNA of the CDR3: TGTGCCAGCAGCCTTAGGACTAGCGGGAAGCAGTTCTTC. This encodes CASSLRTSGKQFF. The V gene is TRBV7-2, the J gene TRBJ2-1; TRBD2 aligns across 12 bases. Looked up from germline, CDR1 is SGHTA and CDR2 is FQGNSA. The CDR3 covers 13 residues. J lost 11 bases, V lost 5 bases, and 4 bases had no gene match.

The V and J genes are TRBV25-1 and TRBJ1-1; the match to TRBD1 covers 7 bases. The CDR3 contains 15 residues. After removal of 7 bases from V and 2 bases from J, the junction contained 10 bases not matched to a gene. Germline V gene sequence: CDR1 MGHDK, CDR2 SYGVNS. CDR3 DNA sequence: TGTGCCAGCAACCGTCAGGGGGGGTTAAACACTGAAGCTTTCTTT. Translated: CASNRQGGLNTEAFF.

The chain couples TRBV10-2 to TRBJ2-2, with 9 bases identical to TRBD1. Unmatched junction bases numbered 10, after V lost 10 bases and J lost 4 bases. The CDR3 has 15 residues. CDR1 WSHSY and CDR2 SAAADI come from the germline V gene. CDR3 protein: CATGRRTGATGELFF. The CDR3, as DNA: TGCGCCACCGGACGTCGGACAGGGGCCACCGGGGAGCTGTTTTTT.

The V gene is TRBV30, the J gene TRBJ1-5; a possible D gene is TRBD1 (5 bases). V lost 1 base to trimming and J lost 1 base, with 8 bases between them. The germline V gene encodes CDR1 GTSNPN and CDR2 SVGIG (reference sequence). This CDR3 is 14 amino acids long. CDR3 bases: TGTGCCTGGAGTGGGGACCGCAGCAATCAGCCCCAGCATTTT. It yields the protein CAWSGDRSNQPQHF.

This clone was recorded once. The CDR3, as DNA: TGTGCCAGCAGCCCTAGGCCTGGGGGGGCTTTAGGGGCTTTCTTT. Translation: CASSPRPGGALGAFF. This chain links TRBV9 with TRBJ1-1; D may be TRBD1 (6 bases). Germline CDR1 SGDLS, CDR2 YYNGEE. Trimming removed 4 bases from V and 11 bases from J, with 24 bases in between. CDR3 length equals 15 residues. Looking up the rest from reference TRBV9 and TRBJ1-1 gives the full variable domain: DSGVTQTPKHLITATGQRVTLRCSPRSGDLSVYWYQQSLDQGLQFLIQYYNGEERAKGNILERFSAQQFPDLHSELNLSSLELGDSALYFCASSPRPGGALGAFFGQGTRLTVV.

The chain couples TRBV29-1 to TRBJ2-5; D is uncertain. The CDR3 has 13 residues. Germline CDR1 SQVTM, CDR2 ANQGSEA. Trimming removed 4 bases at V and 5 bases at J, with 14 bases between. CDR3 nucleotide sequence: TGCAGCGTTGGCAGCAACCTGGGGGAGACCCAGTACTTC. This translates into CSVGSNLGETQYF.

This clone was seen a few times. The chain employs TRBV20-1 and TRBJ1-1; the D is unclear. The V gene lost 6 bases and the J gene lost 1 base, with 6 bases spanning the gap. The CDR3 has 11 amino acids. Germline V lookup: CDR1 DFQATT, CDR2 SNEGSKA (reference sequence). CDR3 nucleotides: TGCAGTGCCGGGCGGAACACTGAAGCTTTCTTT. This sequence encodes CSAGRNTEAFF.

The J gene is TRBJ2-2, the V gene TRBV5-1, with TRBD2 as a possible D gene (5 bases). V lost 2 bases, J lost 1 base, and 9 bases lay in between. Germline values: CDR1 SGHRS, CDR2 YFSETQ. CDR3 length equals 15 residues. Written as DNA, the CDR3 is TGCGCCAGCAGCTTTGCTAGCTTGAACACCGGGGAGCTGTTTTTT. Translated: CASSFASLNTGELFF. Together with reference TRBV5-1 and TRBJ2-2, the CDR3 gives the full variable domain: KAGVTQTPRYLIKTRGQQVTLSCSPISGHRSVSWYQQTPGQGLQFLFEYFSETQRNKGNFPGRFSGRQFSNSRSEMNVSTLELGDSALYLCASSFASLNTGELFFGEGSRLTVL.

CDR3 DNA: TGTGCCAGCAGCTTAGCTGAATCTAGCTCCTACAATGAGCAGTTCTTC. Its translation: CASSLAESSSYNEQFF. The genes are TRBV7-2 and TRBJ2-1, with D hard to call. The germline V gene has CDR1 SGHTA and CDR2 FQGNSA. CDR3 length: 16 amino acids. The V end was cut by 0 bases, the J end by 0 bases, with 9 bases between.